This TCR beta chain is drawn from a study of technical replicates of blood from several donors. This clone was seen only once. The method was immunoSEQ multiplex PCR; TCRdb's version includes in-frame clones alone and lacks a portion of them. The table has 90,000 to 100,000 clones, 85% to 95% seen once. V lost 11 bases and J lost 4; bases outside the gene matches: 9. The CDR3 consists of 13 residues. The V gene's germline CDR1 is LNHDA and CDR2 SQIVND (reference sequence). Sample: T cells isolated from PBMCs. The receptor was isolated from a human donor in good health. The V gene is TRBV19, the J gene TRBJ2-5; TRBD1 agrees at 8 bases. CDR3 sequence reads: CASSGDRTETQYF. Here the CDR3 DNA reads TGTGCCTCTTCAGGGGACAGGACAGAGACCCAGTACTTC.